The T cell receptor beta chain under discussion was sequenced for a study of shared clonotypes between healthy human individuals. Each cell subset's genomic DNA was divided evenly among several immunoSEQ plates. The assay was immunoSEQ multiplex PCR, and TCRdb's table has in-frame clones only and misses some. The repertoire consists of about 2 million clones, with approximately 95% occurring once and the leading ten covering 0.1% to 0.15%. In this sample, this clone turned up once. The germline CDR1 and CDR2 sequences are SGHNT and YENEEA. CDR3 length: 13 residues. The ends lost 4 bases at V and 5 bases at J; junction bases unmatched: 3.

Sequenced sample: naive CD4+ T cells sorted from blood. The subset was: CD45RA+ positively selected. The chain carries TRBV11-3 and TRBJ2-7; TRBD1 matches at 9 bases. The receptor was derived from a man in his late teens or twenties in good health. The CDR3 loop is CASSWTGDDEQYF. In DNA form, the CDR3 reads TGTGCCAGCAGCTGGACAGGGGATGACGAGCAGTACTTC. The full variable domain, completed using reference TRBV11-3 and TRBJ2-7, is EAGVVQSPRYKIIEKKQPVAFWCNPISGHNTLYWYLQNLGQGPELLIRYENEEAVDDSQLPKDRFSAERLKGVDSTLKIQPAELGDSAVYLCASSWTGDDEQYFGPGTRLTVT.